This T cell receptor (beta chain) was found in a study of cytomegalovirus exposure and HLA in healthy donors. Regarding the study as a whole: Specific recognition of CMV antigens was confirmed in vitro for a few chains (all CMV-associated). The study flagged roughly 150 TCR beta chains as cytomegalovirus-associated.

This clone was observed a single time. Its antigen is as yet unknown. The CDR3 covers 18 residues. With 0 bases clipped from V and 0 bases from J, the junction kept 7 bases outside the gene matches. The germline V gene has CDR1 SGHRS and CDR2 YFSETQ. The PCR employed 60 Vbeta primers together with 13 Jbeta primers. Libraries were prepared by immunoSEQ multiplex PCR; TCRdb keeps only in-frame clonotypes and omits some of them. The sample lists more than 110,000 clones; 70% to 85% were seen once. The source material was PBMCs. The genes are TRBV5-1 and TRBJ2-1, with 9 bases lining up with TRBD2. The receptor comes from a woman aged 50 to 60 in good health and CMV-seropositive. CDR3 protein: CASSLVSGGDDSYNEQFF. Here the CDR3 DNA reads TGCGCCAGCAGCTTGGTTAGCGGGGGTGACGACTCCTACAATGAGCAGTTCTTC.